What follows are 25 T cell receptor beta chains derived from one specimen sequenced in a study of high-grade serous ovarian cancer treatment subgroups. Assay: immunoSEQ multiplex PCR; the TCRdb copy retains only in-frame clones and omits some. Here the sample spans fewer than 35,000 clones, 80% to 90% being singletons. Tumor samples were obtained before definitive surgery or chemotherapy. Sequenced: tumor tissue. These receptor sequences come from a human donor with high-grade serous ovarian cancer.

V and J are TRBV7-8 and TRBJ2-6; D unclear. With 1 base removed from V and 0 bases from J, the gap between germline ends came to 4 bases. From germline, CDR1 is SGHVS and CDR2 FQNEAQ. This CDR3 comprises 15 residues. The CDR3 DNA is TGTGCCAGCAGCTTAGTTAGCTCTGGGGCCAACGTCCTGACTTTC. It encodes CASSLVSSGANVLTF.

The chain uses TRBV30 and TRBJ2-6, with 10 bases lining up with TRBD1. Looked up from germline, CDR1 is GTSNPN and CDR2 is SVGIG (reference sequence). The CDR3 sequence is 15 residues long. After removal of 3 bases from V and 7 bases from J, the junction contained 6 bases not matched to a gene. The CDR3 reads CAWSPGTGDANVLTF. The CDR3, as DNA: TGTGCCTGGAGCCCCGGGACAGGGGATGCCAACGTCCTGACTTTC.

CDR3 nucleotides: TGTGCCAGCAGCTTCCCGGGACTAGCGGGGCTCGGGGAGACCCAGTACTTC. Its translation is CASSFPGLAGLGETQYF. The V gene is TRBV5-4, the J gene TRBJ2-5; TRBD2 agrees at 13 bases. The V segment lost 2 bases and the J segment 5 bases; nucleotides outside the gene matches: 9. The germline V gene has CDR1 SGHNT and CDR2 YYREEE (reference sequence). The CDR3 has 17 residues.

This chain links TRBV5-1 with TRBJ2-1, with 8 positions matching TRBD2. This CDR3 contains 14 residues. The germline V gene encodes CDR1 SGHRS and CDR2 YFSETQ. The ends lost 2 bases at V and 9 bases at J; junction bases unmatched: 7. This CDR3 reads CASSFDGRAGEQFF. In nucleotides, the CDR3 is TGCGCCAGCAGCTTCGACGGGAGGGCCGGTGAGCAGTTCTTC.

This sequence joins TRBV19 and TRBJ1-2; the D is unclear. Germline V gene data show CDR1 as LNHDA and CDR2 as SQIVND (reference sequence). V gave up 4 bases and J gave up 4 bases, with 13 bases separating them. CDR3 length equals 14 residues. CDR3 loop: CASSKTGSGYGYTF. The DNA of the CDR3 is TGTGCCAGTAGTAAGACGGGAAGCGGCTATGGCTACACCTTC.

V gene TRBV6-6 combines with J gene TRBJ1-2, with D perhaps TRBD1 (6 bases). The germline gives CDR1 MNHNY, CDR2 SVGAGI (reference sequence). The CDR3 sequence is 14 residues long. V was trimmed by 0 bases and J by 6 bases, leaving 11 bases between them. The CDR3 region is CASSYSTGANGYTF. In DNA, the CDR3 is TGTGCCAGCAGTTACTCGACGGGGGCGAATGGCTACACCTTC.

This clone was counted only a few times. The chain joins TRBV11-2 to TRBJ2-3, with D perhaps matching TRBD2 (6 bases). Germline CDR1 SGHAT, CDR2 FQNNGV. V was cut by 1 base and J by 4 bases, with 15 bases left in between. CDR3 size: 16 residues. Here the CDR3 DNA reads TGTGCCAGCAGCTTAGTCGGAGGAGGGGCGGCAGATACGCAGTATTTT. This encodes CASSLVGGGAADTQYF. Full variable domain (missing parts from reference TRBV11-2 and TRBJ2-3): EAGVAQSPRYKIIEKRQSVAFWCNPISGHATLYWYQQILGQGPKLLIQFQNNGVVDDSQLPKDRFSAERLKGVDSTLKIQPAKLEDSAVYLCASSLVGGGAADTQYFGPGTRLTVL.

The chain is built from TRBV6-1 and TRBJ2-1; 8 positions match TRBD1. V shed 6 bases, J shed 8 bases, and the junction held 12 bases outside the gene matches. The CDR3 extends over 15 amino acids. From germline, CDR1 is MNHNS and CDR2 SASEGT. The CDR3 DNA sequence: TGTGCCAGCAGATCCGGGACAGGAGGAATTGATGAGCAGTTCTTC. This gives the protein CASRSGTGGIDEQFF.

The V and J genes are TRBV19 and TRBJ1-1, with a possible D match to TRBD1 (6 bases). Trimming removed 5 bases from V and 4 bases from J, with 11 bases in between. Germline loops: CDR1 LNHDA, CDR2 SQIVND (reference sequence). The CDR3 spans 13 residues. CDR3 loop: CASSYRVGTEAFF. Written as DNA, the CDR3 is TGTGCCAGTAGTTACAGGGTCGGCACTGAAGCTTTCTTT.

A word on this clone: A junction end diverges from the germline sequence, so it may reflect a read error. The gene calls are TRBV28 and TRBJ2-3; 8 bases map to TRBD1. There are 9 residues in the CDR3. From germline, CDR1 is MDHEN and CDR2 SYDVKM. CDR3 loop: CASSRTGNF. CDR3 nucleotides: TGTGCCAGCAGTAGGACAGGGAATTTT. The entire variable domain, with the rest obtained from reference TRBV28 and TRBJ2-3, is as follows: DVKVTQSSRYLVKRTGEKVFLECVQDMDHENMFWYRQDPGLGLRLIYFSYDVKMKEKGDIPEGYSVSREKKERFSLILESASTNQTSMYLCASSRTGNFGPGTRLTVL.

This clone was seen just once. The chain has TRBV29-1 and TRBJ2-4; 7 nucleotides match TRBD1. CDR3 length: 12 residues. Germline V gene sequence: CDR1 SQVTM, CDR2 ANQGSEA. J was trimmed by 6 bases and V by 7 bases; bases with no gene match: 6. The CDR3: CSAGDSLNIQYF. The DNA of the CDR3 is TGCAGCGCTGGGGACAGTTTAAACATTCAGTACTTC.

This clone was counted a few times. J is TRBJ2-7 and V is TRBV2; 7 positions match TRBD2. The CDR3 covers 15 residues. CDR1 and CDR2 (germline): SNHLY, FYNNEI. J was trimmed by 0 bases and V by 2 bases; bases with no gene match: 4. CDR3 sequence reads: CASSEIRTSSYEQYF. The CDR3 bases are TGTGCCAGCAGTGAAATTAGGACTAGCTCCTACGAGCAGTACTTC. The variable domain in full, completed from reference TRBV2 and TRBJ2-7, reads EPEVTQTPSHQVTQMGQEVILRCVPISNHLYFYWYRQILGQKVEFLVSFYNNEISEKSEIFDDQFSVERPDGSNFTLKIRSTKLEDSAMYFCASSEIRTSSYEQYFGPGTRLTVT.

The genes are TRBV4-2 and TRBJ2-2; TRBD2 matches at 9 bases. Germline lookup yields CDR1 LGHNA and CDR2 YNFKEQ. With V trimmed by 2 bases and J by 5 bases, 9 bases remained unmatched. This CDR3 comprises 17 residues. CDR3 amino acids: CASSQLLAGDITGELFF. Written as DNA, the CDR3 is TGTGCCAGCAGCCAACTCTTAGCGGGAGACATTACCGGGGAGCTGTTTTTT.

The chain's CDR3 is CASSVESSMTGYTF. Here the CDR3 DNA reads TGTGCCAGCAGCGTAGAATCGTCTATGACCGGCTACACCTTC. V usage is TRBV9 and J usage is TRBJ1-2; no clear D gene. This CDR3 is 14 amino acids long. V was pared by 0 bases and J by 8 bases, with 14 bases between. In germline, CDR1 is SGDLS, CDR2 YYNGEE. The full variable domain, completed using reference TRBV9 and TRBJ1-2, is DSGVTQTPKHLITATGQRVTLRCSPRSGDLSVYWYQQSLDQGLQFLIQYYNGEERAKGNILERFSAQQFPDLHSELNLSSLELGDSALYFCASSVESSMTGYTFGSGTRLTVV.

This chain links TRBV27 with TRBJ2-6; 9 bases line up with TRBD1. With 6 bases clipped from V and 2 bases from J, the junction kept 14 bases outside the gene matches. Per germline, CDR1 MNHEY and CDR2 SMNVEV (reference sequence). The CDR3 spans 19 residues. The CDR3 reads CASSPARDRARPGANVLTF. The CDR3 nucleotides read TGTGCCAGCAGCCCAGCCCGGGACAGGGCGAGGCCTGGGGCCAACGTCCTGACTTTC.

J is TRBJ2-1 and V is TRBV27; 14 nucleotides line up with TRBD2. The germline V gene has CDR1 MNHEY and CDR2 SMNVEV (reference sequence). The CDR3 is made up of 18 amino acids. Trimming took 3 bases from V and 0 from J; bases not matched to a gene: 4. The CDR3 here is CASSLGLAGAFSYNEQFF. In DNA form, the CDR3 reads TGTGCCAGCAGTTTGGGACTAGCGGGAGCCTTCTCCTACAATGAGCAGTTCTTC.

In its sample, this clone was seen once. The rearrangement uses TRBV28 and TRBJ1-1; TRBD1 aligns across 7 bases. With 7 bases clipped from V and 4 bases from J, the junction kept 9 bases outside the gene matches. CDR3 length: 14 residues. CDR1 and CDR2 from the germline V gene are MDHEN and SYDVKM. CDR3 sequence reads: CASTPTGRSTEAFF. CDR3 coding DNA: TGTGCCAGCACCCCGACAGGGAGGAGCACTGAAGCTTTCTTT.

This clone was recorded only once. The V and J genes are TRBV19 and TRBJ2-3, with 12 bases that match TRBD2. The CDR3 spans 19 residues. J gave up 0 bases and V 1 base, and 8 bases lay outside the gene matches. The V gene's germline CDR1 is LNHDA and CDR2 SQIVND (reference sequence). The CDR3 nucleotides are TGTGCCAGTAGTATAGTACTAGCGGGAGGCGATTCTAGCACAGATACGCAGTATTTT. This sequence encodes CASSIVLAGGDSSTDTQYF.

The chain links TRBV28 to TRBJ1-5, with D possibly TRBD1 on 5 matching bases. This CDR3 spans 15 amino acids. Looked up from germline, CDR1 is MDHEN and CDR2 is SYDVKM. The V end was cut by 3 bases, the J end by 7 bases, with 16 bases between. CDR3 coding DNA: TGTGCCAGCAGTTTGGGCCAGGTGACAGACCAGCCCCAGCATTTT. It codes for CASSLGQVTDQPQHF.

The gene calls are TRBV5-4 and TRBJ1-5; D is unclear. Germline loops: CDR1 SGHNT, CDR2 YYREEE (reference sequence). V dropped 3 bases and J dropped 7 bases, with 11 bases sitting between them. The CDR3 totals 13 residues. CDR3 protein: CASSWDGSQPQHF. CDR3 bases: TGTGCCAGCAGCTGGGATGGGTCCCAGCCCCAGCATTTT. The variable domain in full, completed from reference TRBV5-4 and TRBJ1-5, reads ETGVTQSPTHLIKTRGQQVTLRCSSQSGHNTVSWYQQALGQGPQFIFQYYREEENGRGNFPPRFSGLQFPNYSSELNVNALELDDSALYLCASSWDGSQPQHFGDGTRLSIL.

This chain joins TRBV7-2 and TRBJ2-5, with 7 bases lining up with TRBD1. Germline lookup yields CDR1 SGHTA and CDR2 FQGNSA. V shed 5 bases, J shed 3 bases, and the junction held 6 bases outside the gene matches. This CDR3 spans 14 amino acids. As DNA, the CDR3 is TGTGCCAGCAGCATCGCCGGGACAGAAGAGACCCAGTACTTC. This codes for CASSIAGTEETQYF. The full variable domain, rest sourced from reference TRBV7-2 and TRBJ2-5, is GAGVSQSPSNKVTEKGKDVELRCDPISGHTALYWYRQSLGQGLEFLIYFQGNSAPDKSGLPSDRFSAERTGGSVSTLTIQRTQQEDSAVYLCASSIAGTEETQYFGPGTRLLVL.

V and J are TRBV19 and TRBJ1-5, with TRBD1 as a possible D gene (5 bases). The CDR3 runs 14 residues. The germline V gene encodes CDR1 LNHDA and CDR2 SQIVND (reference sequence). V shed 7 bases and J shed 6 bases, with 16 bases lying between them. The DNA for the CDR3 is TGTGCCAGTACGGGGGGAGACAGACTTCAGCCCCAGCATTTT. Residues: CASTGGDRLQPQHF.

This sequence joins TRBV19 and TRBJ2-2; D is possibly TRBD2 (6 bases). CDR3 length: 15 residues. CDR1 and CDR2 (germline): LNHDA, SQIVND (reference sequence). The V gene lost 1 base and the J gene lost 0 bases, with 6 bases spanning the gap. The CDR3 DNA reads TGTGCCAGTAGTATAGGCGGGACGAACACCGGGGAGCTGTTTTTT. As protein: CASSIGGTNTGELFF.

This chain joins TRBV11-2 and TRBJ2-7; 9 bases fit TRBD2. V shed 3 bases and J 3 bases; nucleotides not matched to a gene: 15. Germline CDR1 reads SGHAT; CDR2 reads FQNNGV. The CDR3 extends over 18 amino acids. This CDR3 reads CASSFAWIGREGFYEQYF. CDR3 DNA sequence: TGTGCCAGCAGCTTCGCCTGGATAGGGCGGGAGGGTTTCTACGAGCAGTACTTC.

The genes are TRBV30 and TRBJ1-5, with 11 bases identical to TRBD1. The CDR3 runs 15 residues. CDR1 and CDR2 from the germline V gene are GTSNPN and SVGIG (reference sequence). Trimming removed 3 bases from V and 9 bases from J; junction bases left unmatched: 10. For the CDR3, the DNA is TGTGCCTGGAGCGTGGGACAGGGGGTAAAACGGCCCCAGCATTTT. As protein: CAWSVGQGVKRPQHF.